These 16 T cell receptor beta chains originate from one sample sequenced in a study of blood T cell repertoires in COVID-19. Profiled with immunoSEQ multiplex PCR; TCRdb holds only in-frame clones, not every one. The sample lists around 150,000 clones; 80% to 90% were seen once. The sequencing input was peripheral blood. The receptors derive from a woman aged 55-69 years with COVID-19, enrolled during active disease.

This chain joins TRBV5-4 and TRBJ2-2; 8 bases map to TRBD2. J was trimmed by 1 base and V by 4 bases; bases with no gene match: 3. CDR1 SGHNT and CDR2 YYREEE come from the germline V gene (reference sequence). The CDR3 is 15 amino acids. The CDR3 region is CASSQAGVNTGELFF. The CDR3 coding sequence is TGTGCCAGCAGCCAAGCGGGAGTGAACACCGGGGAGCTGTTTTTT.

The chain uses TRBV10-3 and TRBJ2-6; possibly TRBD1 for D (5 bases). V was clipped by 0 bases and J by 4 bases, with 22 bases between them. This CDR3 contains 20 residues. Germline-derived CDR1 and CDR2 are ENHRY and SYGVKD. CDR3 region: CAISESIGVVPPPGANVLTF. CDR3 nucleotide sequence: TGTGCCATCAGTGAGTCGATAGGGGTCGTGCCCCCCCCCGGGGCCAACGTCCTGACTTTC.

The chain carries TRBV6-2 or TRBV6-3 and TRBJ1-2; D is unresolved. From germline, CDR1 is MNHEY and CDR2 SVGEGT. This CDR3 is built from 14 residues. Trimming shortened V by 0 bases and J by 3 bases, and 8 bases separated the two germline ends. The CDR3 protein is CASSYSVDYYGYTF. Here the CDR3 DNA reads TGTGCCAGCAGTTACTCAGTGGACTACTATGGCTACACCTTC.

The chain combines TRBV11-2 with TRBJ1-1, with no clear D. Germline CDR1 SGHAT, CDR2 FQNNGV. The CDR3 runs to 15 residues. Trimming removed 5 bases from V and 0 bases from J, with 13 bases in between. The chain's CDR3 is CASSGKAGMNTEAFF. The DNA for the CDR3 is TGTGCCAGCAGCGGAAAGGCAGGCATGAACACTGAAGCTTTCTTT.

This rearrangement joins TRBV12-3 or TRBV12-4 to TRBJ2-7, with D maybe TRBD2 (6 bases). The CDR3 contains 12 residues. V was pared by 8 bases and J by 2 bases, with 10 bases between. CDR3 region: CASGGFPYEQYF. The CDR3 bases are TGTGCCAGCGGAGGGTTCCCCTACGAGCAGTACTTC.

V and J are TRBV9 and TRBJ2-3; the match to TRBD1 covers 7 bases. Germline trimming cut 3 bases from V and 4 bases from J; bases unmatched to any gene: 14. CDR1 is SGDLS, CDR2 YYNGEE, per germline. The length of the CDR3 is 17 residues. Written as DNA, the CDR3 is TGTGCCAGCAGCGAGCTCCAGGGGGTTCTGGGAGCAGATACGCAGTATTTT. It translates to CASSELQGVLGADTQYF.

This rearrangement joins TRBV6-5 to TRBJ2-2; no definite D call. This CDR3 is 16 amino acids long. Germline V gene lookup returns CDR1 MNHEY and CDR2 SVGAGI. Deletions cut 0 bases from V and 6 bases from J, with 14 bases between. The CDR3 sequence: CASSYSGYSSAGELFF. For the CDR3, the DNA is TGTGCCAGCAGTTACTCGGGCTACTCGAGTGCCGGGGAGCTGTTTTTT.

The rearrangement links TRBV18 to TRBJ2-7; TRBD2 might be the D (5 bases). The CDR3 length is 12 residues. Germline values: CDR1 KGHSH, CDR2 LQKENI. V lost 3 bases, J lost 6 bases, and 9 bases lay in between. The CDR3 DNA reads TGTGCCAGCTCACCCCGGACTGGCGAGCAGTACGTC. It translates to CASSPRTGEQYV.

The rearrangement uses TRBV7-3 and TRBJ2-7; 8 nucleotides match TRBD2. Germline CDR1 SGHTA, CDR2 FQGTGA. J gave up 0 bases and V 3 bases, and 1 base lay outside the gene matches. The CDR3 spans 14 residues. CDR3 residues: CASSFSGTSYEQYF. Here the CDR3 DNA reads TGTGCCAGCAGCTTTAGCGGGACCTCCTACGAGCAGTACTTC.

The genes are TRBV12-3 or TRBV12-4 and TRBJ1-1, with D perhaps matching TRBD1 (6 bases). The CDR3 length is 13 residues. V shed 6 bases and J shed 6 bases, with 14 bases lying between them. The CDR3 DNA follows: TGTGCCAGCAGGTTGGACAGAGCCGCTGAAGCTTTCTTT. Translation: CASRLDRAAEAFF.

The CDR3 spells CASSLTSGTDTQYF. For the CDR3, the DNA is TGTGCCAGCAGCCTTACTAGCGGCACAGATACGCAGTATTTT. The rearrangement uses TRBV6-2 or TRBV6-3 and TRBJ2-3; 7 bases are a match to TRBD2. This CDR3 comprises 14 residues. With 6 bases clipped from V and 1 base from J, the junction kept 4 bases outside the gene matches. Germline CDR1 MNHEY, CDR2 SVGEGT.

The V and J genes are TRBV4-1 and TRBJ1-5, with 7 bases fitting TRBD1. The V gene end was trimmed by 4 bases and the J gene end by 5 bases; junction bases not matched to a gene: 5. Germline CDR1 is MGHRA and CDR2 is YSYEKL. The CDR3 is made up of 14 amino acids. The CDR3 DNA reads TGCGCCAGCAGCCTCCGGGACAGAGATCAGCCCCAGCATTTT. Encoded protein: CASSLRDRDQPQHF.

This clone was observed once. The chain has TRBV7-2 and TRBJ1-5, with TRBD1 matching over 7 bases. The J segment lost 5 bases and the V segment lost 5 bases, leaving 6 bases of the junction unmatched. Per the germline V gene, CDR1 is SGHTA and CDR2 is FQGNSA. The CDR3 is 14 amino acids. The CDR3 nucleotides are TGTGCCAGCAGCACCCGTCAGGGGGATCAGCCCCAGCATTTT. It codes for CASSTRQGDQPQHF.

The chain couples TRBV6-5 to TRBJ2-7; 7 positions match TRBD1. Germline V gene lookup returns CDR1 MNHEY and CDR2 SVGAGI. Trimming took 6 bases from V and 1 from J; bases not matched to a gene: 6. CDR3 size: 14 residues. The chain's CDR3 is CASSRRTGSYEQYF. In DNA form, the CDR3 reads TGTGCCAGCAGCCGCCGGACAGGTTCCTACGAGCAGTACTTC.

V is TRBV7-2 and J is TRBJ1-6; 7 nucleotides line up with TRBD1. Germline V lookup: CDR1 SGHTA, CDR2 FQGNSA. The CDR3 has 14 residues. The trim removed 5 bases at V and 9 bases at J, leaving 7 bases unmatched. DNA of the CDR3: TGTGCCAGCAGCAAGGGGGCTATCGGTTCACCCCTCCACTTT. Protein: CASSKGAIGSPLHF.

The CDR3 reads CASSSGQVYGYTF. In DNA, the CDR3 is TGTGCCAGCAGTTCGGGACAGGTCTATGGCTACACCTTC. The chain links TRBV5-4 to TRBJ1-2; 8 bases agree with TRBD1. The V and J ends lost 5 bases and 4 bases, in that order; junction bases with no gene match: 4. CDR1 and CDR2 from the germline V gene are SGHNT and YYREEE (reference sequence). The CDR3 is 13 amino acids.